This TCR beta chain is from a study of shared clonotypes between healthy human individuals. The study, taken as a whole, reports: Larger estimated richness was generally recorded for naive subsets relative to memory subsets. Even with large depth, rarefaction showed that sorted-subset sequencing was incomplete.

The V end lost 4 bases, the J end lost 4 bases, and 14 bases lay between the germline ends. The CDR3 totals 15 residues. Looked up from germline, CDR1 is KGHSH and CDR2 is LQKENI. The protocol was immunoSEQ multiplex PCR, while the TCRdb copy is restricted to in-frame clones and leaves out a portion. The table has around 1.5 million clones, about 98% seen once. The sample holds one count of this clone. Antigen: not known. The material sequenced was naive CD4+ T cells sorted from blood. Subset reported: CD45RA+ positively selected. This chain joins TRBV18 and TRBJ1-3; D possibly corresponds to TRBD1 (5 bases). The receptor was derived from a man in his thirties or forties in good health. The CDR3 nucleotides are TGTGCCAGCTCACTTTTAGGGACCAGCGGAAACACCATATATTTT. This gives the protein CASSLLGTSGNTIYF.